The next 6 T cell receptor beta chains were all read from a single sample in a study of CD8+ T cells in alopecia areata. Extracted RNA was reverse transcribed, and the resulting cDNA served as sequencing template. Produced via immunoSEQ multiplex PCR; TCRdb's table is partial and in-frame only. There are 75,000 to 100,000 clones in the sample; less than 50% occur only once, and around 0.8% lies in the top ten. The sample comprised CD4+ T cells sorted from blood. These receptors came from a human donor with alopecia areata.

The chain is built from TRBV29-1 and TRBJ2-2, with 9 bases fitting TRBD1. Germline V gives CDR1 SQVTM, CDR2 ANQGSEA. The CDR3 is 14 residues long. The V gene end was trimmed by 6 bases and the J gene end by 7 bases; junction bases not matched to a gene: 9. CDR3 nucleotide sequence: TGCAGCGTCATCCCACAGGGGGCAAACGGGGAGCTGTTTTTT. Protein product: CSVIPQGANGELFF.

The J gene is TRBJ2-7, the V gene TRBV4-1; D gene unclear. The CDR3 totals 13 residues. Per germline, CDR1 MGHRA and CDR2 YSYEKL. Trimming took off 5 bases at V and 4 bases at J, with 12 bases between the two ends. CDR3 DNA sequence: TGCGCCAGCAGCTTTACCTCCAGGTACGAGCAGTACTTC. Protein product: CASSFTSRYEQYF.

This clone was picked up a small number of times. The rearrangement joins TRBV29-1 to TRBJ2-3; 12 bases are shared with TRBD2. V was pared by 7 bases and J by 2 bases, with 10 bases of the junction left unmatched. The length of the CDR3 is 16 residues. Per germline, CDR1 SQVTM and CDR2 ANQGSEA. For the CDR3, the DNA is TGCAGCGGACGAATCCTAGCGGGAGGGGCCACAGATACGCAGTATTTT. Translated, it gives CSGRILAGGATDTQYF.

V is TRBV27 and J is TRBJ2-7; no clear D. Per germline, CDR1 MNHEY and CDR2 SMNVEV (reference sequence). V gave up 7 bases and J gave up 7 bases, with 11 bases separating them. The CDR3 loop spans 11 amino acids. CDR3 amino acids: CASTPTWEQYF. CDR3 in DNA: TGTGCCAGCACACCCACTTGGGAGCAGTACTTC.

This clone was detected only a few times. This chain links TRBV29-1 with TRBJ2-1, with TRBD2 matching 8 bases. Germline V gene data show CDR1 as SQVTM and CDR2 as ANQGSEA. After removal of 7 bases from V and 0 bases from J, the junction contained 2 bases not matched to a gene. The CDR3 spans 13 residues. Here the CDR3 DNA reads TGCAGCGGACTAGCGCCCTCCTACAATGAGCAGTTCTTC. Its translation: CSGLAPSYNEQFF.

This clone was seen a few times. The gene calls are TRBV7-2 and TRBJ1-6; 7 nucleotides match TRBD1. With 5 bases clipped from V and 7 bases from J, the junction kept 5 bases outside the gene matches. The V gene's germline CDR1 is SGHTA and CDR2 FQGNSA. The CDR3 is 14 residues long. CDR3 in DNA: TGTGCCAGCAGCCGGGACAGTAAGAATTCACCCCTCCACTTT. This sequence encodes CASSRDSKNSPLHF.